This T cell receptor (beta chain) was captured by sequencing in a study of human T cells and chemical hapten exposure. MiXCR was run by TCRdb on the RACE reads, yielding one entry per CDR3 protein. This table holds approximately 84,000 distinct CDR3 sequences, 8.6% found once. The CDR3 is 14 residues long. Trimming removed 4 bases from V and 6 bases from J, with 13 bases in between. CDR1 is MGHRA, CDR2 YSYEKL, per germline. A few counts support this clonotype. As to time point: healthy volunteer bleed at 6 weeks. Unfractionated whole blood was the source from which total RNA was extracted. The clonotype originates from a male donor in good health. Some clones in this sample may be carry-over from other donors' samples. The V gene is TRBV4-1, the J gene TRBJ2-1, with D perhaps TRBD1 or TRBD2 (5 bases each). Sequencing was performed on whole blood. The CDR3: CASSLDRDLNEQFF. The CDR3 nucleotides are TGCGCCAGCAGCCTGGACCGGGACCTCAATGAGCAGTTCTTC.